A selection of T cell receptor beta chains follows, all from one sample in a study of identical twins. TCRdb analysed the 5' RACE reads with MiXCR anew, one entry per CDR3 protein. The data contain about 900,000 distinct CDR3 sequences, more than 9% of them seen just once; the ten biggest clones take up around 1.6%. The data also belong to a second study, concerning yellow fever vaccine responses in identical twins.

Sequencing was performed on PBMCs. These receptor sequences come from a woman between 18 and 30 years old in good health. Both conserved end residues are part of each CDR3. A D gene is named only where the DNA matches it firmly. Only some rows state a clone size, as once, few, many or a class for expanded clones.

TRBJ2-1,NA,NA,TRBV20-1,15,CSAHTPGAGYNEQFF,TGCAGTGCTCATACCCCGGGAGCGGGCTACAATGAGCAGTTCTTC
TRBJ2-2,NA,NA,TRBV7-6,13,CASSRAVTGELFF,TGTGCCAGCAGCCGAGCGGTAACCGGGGAGCTGTTTTTT
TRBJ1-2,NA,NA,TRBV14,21,CASSQDRKGLRIPGFDYGYTF,TGTGCCAGCAGCCAAGATCGTAAGGGATTGAGGATCCCGGGGTTCGACTATGGCTACACCTTC
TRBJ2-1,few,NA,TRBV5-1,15,CASSSQQAGNNEQFF,TGCGCCAGCAGCTCCCAGCAGGCTGGGAACAATGAGCAGTTCTTC
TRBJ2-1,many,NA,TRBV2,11,CASSAGSEQFF,TGTGCCAGCAGTGCCGGGAGCGAGCAGTTCTTC
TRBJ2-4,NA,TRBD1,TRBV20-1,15,CSAGTGDFLENIQYF,TGCAGTGCTGGGACAGGGGATTTTTTAGAAAACATTCAGTACTTC
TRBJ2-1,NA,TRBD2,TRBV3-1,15,CASSQEGTRSNEQFF,TGTGCCAGCAGCCAAGAAGGGACTAGGTCCAATGAGCAGTTCTTC
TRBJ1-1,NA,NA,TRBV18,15,CASSPQGGSDTEAFF,TGTGCCAGCTCACCACAAGGTGGAAGTGACACTGAAGCTTTCTTT
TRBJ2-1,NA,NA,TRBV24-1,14,CATSGSSSYNEQFF,TGTGCCACCAGTGGCTCGAGCTCCTACAATGAGCAGTTCTTC
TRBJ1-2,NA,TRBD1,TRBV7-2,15,CASSPDRGSRGGYTF,TGTGCCAGCAGCCCCGACAGGGGATCCAGGGGTGGCTACACCTTC
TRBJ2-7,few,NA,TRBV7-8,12,CASSSLVGEQYF,TGTGCCAGCAGCAGCTTAGTTGGGGAGCAGTACTTC
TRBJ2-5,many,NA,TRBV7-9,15,CASSFFLALGETQYF,TGTGCCAGCAGCTTTTTCCTAGCCCTTGGAGAGACCCAGTACTTC
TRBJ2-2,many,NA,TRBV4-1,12,CASSQDTGELFF,TGTGCCAGCAGCCAAGACACCGGGGAGCTGTTTTTT
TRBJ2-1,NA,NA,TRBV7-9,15,CASSSRGPNYNEQFF,TGTGCCAGCAGCTCTCGTGGTCCTAACTACAATGAGCAGTTCTTC
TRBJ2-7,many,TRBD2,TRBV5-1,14,CASSGGSYSYEQYF,TGCGCCAGCAGCGGCGGGAGCTATTCCTACGAGCAGTACTTC
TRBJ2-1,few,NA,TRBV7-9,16,CASSQQGLSAYNEQFF,TGTGCCAGCAGCCAGCAGGGACTCTCTGCCTACAATGAGCAGTTCTTC
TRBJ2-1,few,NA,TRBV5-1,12,CASSPRIGEQFF,TGCGCCAGCAGCCCCCGGATCGGTGAGCAGTTCTTC
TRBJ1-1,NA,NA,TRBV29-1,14,CSVVPGTLNTEAFF,TGCAGCGTTGTCCCCGGGACTTTGAACACTGAAGCTTTCTTT
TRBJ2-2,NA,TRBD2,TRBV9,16,CASSARRGVNTGELFF,TGTGCCAGCAGCGCCAGGCGGGGGGTCAACACCGGGGAGCTGTTTTTT
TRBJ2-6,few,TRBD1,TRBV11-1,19,CASSLVRDSSSSGANVLTF,TGTGCCAGCAGCTTAGTCCGGGACAGTAGTTCCTCTGGGGCCAACGTCCTGACTTTC
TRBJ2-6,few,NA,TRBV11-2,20,CASSLVATGLTNSGANVLTF,TGTGCCAGCAGCTTAGTAGCCACAGGACTAACCAACTCTGGGGCCAACGTCCTGACTTTC
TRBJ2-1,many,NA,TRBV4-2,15,CASSSTPRSYNEQFF,TGTGCCAGCAGCTCGACCCCACGCTCCTACAATGAGCAGTTCTTC
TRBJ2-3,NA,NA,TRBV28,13,CASVDASTDTQYF,TGTGCCAGCGTGGACGCGAGCACAGATACGCAGTATTTT
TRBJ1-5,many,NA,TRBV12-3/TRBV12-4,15,CASSLSMRGHQPQHF,TGTGCCAGCAGTTTGAGTATGCGGGGGCATCAGCCCCAGCATTTT
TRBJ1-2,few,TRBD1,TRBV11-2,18,CASSLTGEAEPARYGYTF,TGTGCCAGCAGCTTAACAGGGGAAGCAGAACCCGCGCGGTATGGCTACACCTTC
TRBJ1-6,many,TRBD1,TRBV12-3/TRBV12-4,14,CASSYGDRGSPLHF,TGTGCCAGCAGTTATGGCGACAGGGGTTCACCCCTCCACTTT
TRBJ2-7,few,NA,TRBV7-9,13,CASSERQYYEQYF,TGTGCCAGCAGCGAGAGACAGTACTACGAGCAGTACTTC
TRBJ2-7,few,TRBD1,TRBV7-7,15,CASSNRDRDPYEQYF,TGTGCCAGCAGCAACAGGGACAGGGACCCCTACGAGCAGTACTTC
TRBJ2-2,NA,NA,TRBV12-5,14,CASGLGTATGELFF,TGTGCTAGTGGTTTGGGGACAGCCACCGGGGAGCTGTTTTTT
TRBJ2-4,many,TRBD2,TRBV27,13,CASSPNTGGFQYF,TGTGCCAGCAGTCCCAACACGGGGGGATTTCAGTACTTC
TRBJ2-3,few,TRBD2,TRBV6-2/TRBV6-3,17,CASSYSPLAGRTDTQYF,TGTGCCAGCAGTTACTCCCCACTAGCGGGACGGACAGATACGCAGTATTTT
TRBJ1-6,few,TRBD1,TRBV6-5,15,CASSYLAGGGSPLHF,TGTGCCAGCAGTTACCTAGCAGGGGGCGGTTCACCCCTCCACTTT
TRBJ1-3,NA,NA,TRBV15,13,CATSVGIGNTIYF,TGTGCCACCAGTGTAGGGATTGGAAACACCATATATTTT
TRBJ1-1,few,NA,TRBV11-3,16,CASTREGVTMNTEAFF,TGTGCCAGCACCCGGGAAGGGGTGACGATGAACACTGAAGCTTTCTTT
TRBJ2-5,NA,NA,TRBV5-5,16,CASSALGGRASETQYF,TGTGCCAGCAGCGCATTAGGGGGGAGGGCCTCGGAGACCCAGTACTTC
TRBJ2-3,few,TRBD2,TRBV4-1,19,CASSQEFARAGGVTDTQYF,TGCGCCAGCAGCCAAGAGTTTGCGAGGGCGGGGGGAGTTACAGATACGCAGTATTTT
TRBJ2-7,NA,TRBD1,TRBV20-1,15,CSARPPDRGTYEQYF,TGCAGTGCTAGACCCCCGGACAGGGGAACCTACGAGCAGTACTTC
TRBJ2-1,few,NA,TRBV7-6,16,CASSLSDPRSYNEQFF,TGTGCCAGCAGCTTATCGGACCCCCGGTCCTACAATGAGCAGTTCTTC
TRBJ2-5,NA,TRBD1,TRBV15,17,CATSRKRTGRDQETQYF,TGTGCCACCAGCAGGAAACGGACAGGACGAGACCAAGAGACCCAGTACTTC
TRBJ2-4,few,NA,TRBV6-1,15,CATEQQGIAKNIQYF,TGTGCCACTGAACAGCAGGGGATAGCCAAAAACATTCAGTACTTC
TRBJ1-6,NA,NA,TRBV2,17,CASSEARGSSYNSPLHF,TGTGCCAGCAGTGAAGCTAGAGGGAGCTCCTATAATTCACCCCTCCACTTT
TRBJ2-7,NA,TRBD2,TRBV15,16,CATSRETGLAGVRQYF,TGTGCCACCAGCAGAGAAACCGGACTAGCGGGAGTTAGGCAGTACTTC
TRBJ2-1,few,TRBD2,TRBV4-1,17,CASSQTRITSGYNEQFF,TGCGCCAGCAGCCAGACGAGGATCACTAGCGGGTACAATGAGCAGTTCTTC
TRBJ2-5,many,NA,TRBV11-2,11,CASSLGGTQYF,TGTGCCAGCAGTTTAGGGGGGACCCAGTACTTC
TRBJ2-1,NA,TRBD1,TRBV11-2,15,CASSTGGGSYNEQFF,TGTGCCAGCAGCACAGGGGGAGGCTCCTACAATGAGCAGTTCTTC
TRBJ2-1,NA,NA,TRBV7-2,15,CASSLAASAPNEQFF,TGTGCCAGCAGCTTAGCGGCTAGCGCGCCCAATGAGCAGTTCTTC
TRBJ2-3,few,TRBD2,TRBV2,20,CASSGLAGARGRSDTDTQYF,TGTGCCAGCAGTGGGCTAGCGGGAGCTAGGGGGAGGTCAGACACAGATACGCAGTATTTT
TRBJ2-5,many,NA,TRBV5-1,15,CASSYQGGPMETQYF,TGCGCCAGCAGCTATCAAGGGGGGCCCATGGAGACCCAGTACTTC
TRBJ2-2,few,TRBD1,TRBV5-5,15,CASSFYQGDTGELFF,TGTGCCAGCAGCTTCTACCAGGGGGACACCGGGGAGCTGTTTTTT
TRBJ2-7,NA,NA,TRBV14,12,CASSQGVAEQYF,TGTGCCAGCAGCCAAGGGGTAGCGGAGCAGTACTTC
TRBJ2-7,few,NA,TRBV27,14,CAIKLAPSSYEQYF,TGTGCCATAAAGCTAGCGCCGAGCTCCTACGAGCAGTACTTC
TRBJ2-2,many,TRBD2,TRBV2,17,CASSGLAGGPGTGELFF,TGTGCCAGCAGTGGACTAGCGGGAGGGCCCGGCACCGGGGAGCTGTTTTTT
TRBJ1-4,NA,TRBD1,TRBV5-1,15,CASSSYRGPNEKLFF,TGCGCCAGCAGCTCATACAGGGGGCCTAATGAAAAACTGTTTTTT
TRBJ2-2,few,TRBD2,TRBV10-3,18,CAISEIETSGSNTGELFF,TGTGCCATCAGTGAAATTGAAACTAGCGGGTCGAACACCGGGGAGCTGTTTTTT
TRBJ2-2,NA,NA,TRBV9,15,CASSVSLSNTGELFF,TGTGCCAGCAGCGTCTCGCTGTCGAACACCGGGGAGCTGTTTTTT
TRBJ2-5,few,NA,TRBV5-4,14,CASSQTGTGETQYF,TGTGCCAGCAGCCAGACAGGGACTGGGGAGACCCAGTACTTC